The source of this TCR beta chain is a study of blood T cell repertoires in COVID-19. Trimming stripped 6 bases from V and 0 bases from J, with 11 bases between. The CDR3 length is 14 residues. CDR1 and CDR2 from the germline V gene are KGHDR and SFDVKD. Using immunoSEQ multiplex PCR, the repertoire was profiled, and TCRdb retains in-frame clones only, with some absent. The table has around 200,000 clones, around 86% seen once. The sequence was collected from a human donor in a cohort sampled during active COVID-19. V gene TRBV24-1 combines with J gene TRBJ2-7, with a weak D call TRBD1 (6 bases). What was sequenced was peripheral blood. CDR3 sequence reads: CATSRRDNSYEQYF. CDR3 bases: TGTGCCACCAGTAGACGGGACAACTCCTACGAGCAGTACTTC.